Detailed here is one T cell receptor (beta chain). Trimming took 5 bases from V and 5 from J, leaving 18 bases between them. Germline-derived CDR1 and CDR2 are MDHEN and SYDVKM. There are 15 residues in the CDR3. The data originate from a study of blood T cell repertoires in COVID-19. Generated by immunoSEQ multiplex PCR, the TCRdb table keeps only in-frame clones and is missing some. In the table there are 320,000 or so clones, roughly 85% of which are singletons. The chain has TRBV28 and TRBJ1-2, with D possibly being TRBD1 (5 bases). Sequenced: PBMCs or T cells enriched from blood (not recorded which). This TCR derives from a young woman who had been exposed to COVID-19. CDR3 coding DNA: TGTGCCAGCAGTCCACACCCCCAGGGAACGTATGGCTACACCTTC. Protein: CASSPHPQGTYGYTF.